This T cell receptor beta chain derives from a study of cytomegalovirus exposure and HLA in healthy donors. Study details: HLA-typed donors were the source of around 77 million unique TCRs held in an early data release.

The study ran its PCR with 60 Vbeta and 13 Jbeta primers. Sequencing used immunoSEQ multiplex PCR; TCRdb keeps in-frame clones, though not all of them. The sample includes around 100,000 clones, 60% to 80% of them seen just once. This clone occurred once. Its antigen is undetermined. The length of the CDR3 is 16 residues. CDR1 and CDR2 from the germline V gene are MNHEY and SMNVEV (reference sequence). Findings and limits, study-wide: The later analysis indicated that the majority of CMV-associated TCR beta chains appeared HLA-restricted. In vitro, a few CMV-associated chains proved specific for CMV antigens.

The sequence came from a woman between 18 and 29 years old in good health and CMV-seropositive. This chain connects TRBV27 to TRBJ2-5; maybe TRBD2 (5 bases). The better agreement between TRBJ2-7 and the DNA end casts doubt on the J call. Source material: PBMCs. CDR3 sequence reads: CASSLSGITGSYEQYF. CDR3 in DNA: TGTGCCAGCAGTTTATCCGGGATAACCGGATCCTACGAGCAGTACTTC.